Here is one TCR beta chain with its context. The data stem from a study of CD8+ T cells in alopecia areata. Treatment specified: oral pan-JAK inhibitor, 5-10 mg twice daily. Extracted from the samples, RNA was reverse transcribed into cDNA to serve as the sequencing template. The table came from immunoSEQ multiplex PCR; TCRdb's copy has only in-frame clones and leaves some out. The sample consists of some 180,000 clones, about 51% of them appearing once. J lost 1 base, V lost 5 bases, and 4 bases had no gene match. Germline V gene data show CDR1 as MNHNY and CDR2 as SVGAGI (reference sequence). The CDR3 length is 15 residues.

V usage is TRBV6-6 and J usage is TRBJ2-2; 7 bases are a match to TRBD1. The sequencing here drew on CD8+ T cells sorted from blood, taken at week 52, from a patient treated with tofacitinib. The receptor was derived from a human donor with alopecia areata. The CDR3 protein is CASSTRTGNTGELFF. The CDR3 nucleotides are TGTGCCAGCAGTACCCGGACAGGGAACACCGGGGAGCTGTTTTTT.